This T cell receptor (beta chain) was sequenced in a study of post-analysis software for immune sequencing data. General observations from the study: Patients carried 4 or 5 TRBV segments more frequently than controls did, and TRBV5-6, TRBV5-1 and TRBV20-1 were among them.

Tagging with unique molecular identifiers was a feature of the TCR beta cDNA libraries. TCRdb re-derived calls from the PCR reads in MiXCR, one entry per CDR3 protein. Among more than 450,000 distinct CDR3 sequences listed, 44% were seen once. This clonotype has only a few counts. Its antigen is not identified. The V and J ends lost 3 bases and 2 bases, in that order; junction bases with no gene match: 6. Germline V gene lookup returns CDR1 SGHRS and CDR2 YFSETQ. The CDR3 loop spans 15 amino acids. The sequence came from a girl aged 10 to 17 with multiple sclerosis. Sequencing was done on a sample of blood. The chain joins TRBV5-1 to TRBJ2-7, with 9 bases matching TRBD1. CDR3 in amino acids: CASSSSGTGTYEQYF. CDR3 sequence (DNA): TGCGCCAGCAGCTCTTCCGGGACAGGGACCTACGAGCAGTACTTC.